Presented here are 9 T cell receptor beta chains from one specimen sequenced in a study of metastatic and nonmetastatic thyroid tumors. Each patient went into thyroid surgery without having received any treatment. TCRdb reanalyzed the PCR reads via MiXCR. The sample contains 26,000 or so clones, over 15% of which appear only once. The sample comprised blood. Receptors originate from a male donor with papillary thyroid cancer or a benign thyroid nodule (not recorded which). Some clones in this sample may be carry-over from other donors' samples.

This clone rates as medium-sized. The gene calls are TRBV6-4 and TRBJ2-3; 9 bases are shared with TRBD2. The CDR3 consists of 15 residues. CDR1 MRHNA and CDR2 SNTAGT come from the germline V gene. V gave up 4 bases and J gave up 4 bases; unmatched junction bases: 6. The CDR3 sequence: CASSAASGTSDTQYF. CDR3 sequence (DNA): TGTGCCAGCAGTGCGGCTAGCGGGACGTCAGATACGCAGTATTTT.

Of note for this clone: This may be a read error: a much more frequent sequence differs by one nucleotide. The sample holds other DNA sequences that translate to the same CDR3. CDR3 protein: CASRFWGGNEKLFF. CDR3 DNA sequence: TGTGCCAGCAGGTTTTGGGGAGGGAACGAAAAACTGTTTTTT. This chain uses TRBV5-6 with TRBJ1-4, with D unclear. Per the germline V gene, CDR1 is SGHDT and CDR2 is YYEEEE. V was shortened by 5 bases and J by 8 bases, with 16 bases between the two germline ends. This CDR3 spans 14 amino acids.

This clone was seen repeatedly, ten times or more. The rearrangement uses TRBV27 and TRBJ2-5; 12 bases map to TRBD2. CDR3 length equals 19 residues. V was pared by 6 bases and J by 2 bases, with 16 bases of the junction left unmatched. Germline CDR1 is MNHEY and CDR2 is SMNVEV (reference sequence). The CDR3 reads CASRKSSGRGVRGQETQYF. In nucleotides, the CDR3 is TGTGCCAGCAGGAAATCTAGCGGGAGGGGAGTAAGGGGACAAGAGACCCAGTACTTC.

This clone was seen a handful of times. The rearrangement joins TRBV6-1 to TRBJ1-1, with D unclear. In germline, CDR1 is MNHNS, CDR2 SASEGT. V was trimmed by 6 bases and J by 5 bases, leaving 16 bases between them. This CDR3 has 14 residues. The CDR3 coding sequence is TGTGCCAGCAGAAGGGAGAGGGATCTTACTGAAGCTTTCTTT. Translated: CASRRERDLTEAFF.

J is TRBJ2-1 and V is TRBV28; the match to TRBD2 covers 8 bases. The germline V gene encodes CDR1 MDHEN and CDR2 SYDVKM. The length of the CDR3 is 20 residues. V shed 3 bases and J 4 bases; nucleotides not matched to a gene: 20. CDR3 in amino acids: CASSLGVRSGSQISYNEQFF. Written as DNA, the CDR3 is TGTGCCAGCAGTTTGGGGGTTCGGAGCGGGAGCCAAATCTCTTACAATGAGCAGTTCTTC.

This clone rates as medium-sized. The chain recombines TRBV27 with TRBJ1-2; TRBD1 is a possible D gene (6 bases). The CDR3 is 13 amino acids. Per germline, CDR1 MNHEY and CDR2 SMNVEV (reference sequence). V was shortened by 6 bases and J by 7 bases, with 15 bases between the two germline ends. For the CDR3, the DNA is TGTGCCAGCAGGGAGGGGGGGGGCGGTGGCTACACCTTC. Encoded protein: CASREGGGGGYTF.

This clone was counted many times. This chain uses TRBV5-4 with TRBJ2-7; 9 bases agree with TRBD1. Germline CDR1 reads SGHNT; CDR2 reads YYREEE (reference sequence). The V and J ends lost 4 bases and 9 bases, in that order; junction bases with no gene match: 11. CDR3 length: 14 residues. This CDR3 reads CASSPGQGLRGQYF. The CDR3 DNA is TGTGCCAGCAGCCCCGGACAGGGGCTACGAGGGCAGTACTTC.

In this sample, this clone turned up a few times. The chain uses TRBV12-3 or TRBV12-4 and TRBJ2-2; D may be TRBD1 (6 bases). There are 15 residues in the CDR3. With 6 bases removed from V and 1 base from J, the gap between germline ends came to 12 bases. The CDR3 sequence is CASSPGQLNTGELFF. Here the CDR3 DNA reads TGTGCCAGCAGCCCCGGACAGTTGAACACCGGGGAGCTGTTTTTT.

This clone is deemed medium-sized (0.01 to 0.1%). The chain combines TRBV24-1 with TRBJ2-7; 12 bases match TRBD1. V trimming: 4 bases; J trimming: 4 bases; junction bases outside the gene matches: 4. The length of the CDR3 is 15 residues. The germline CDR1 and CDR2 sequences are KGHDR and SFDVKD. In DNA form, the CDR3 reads TGTGCCACCAGTGACCCGGGACAGGGGGCGTACGAGCAGTACTTC. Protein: CATSDPGQGAYEQYF.